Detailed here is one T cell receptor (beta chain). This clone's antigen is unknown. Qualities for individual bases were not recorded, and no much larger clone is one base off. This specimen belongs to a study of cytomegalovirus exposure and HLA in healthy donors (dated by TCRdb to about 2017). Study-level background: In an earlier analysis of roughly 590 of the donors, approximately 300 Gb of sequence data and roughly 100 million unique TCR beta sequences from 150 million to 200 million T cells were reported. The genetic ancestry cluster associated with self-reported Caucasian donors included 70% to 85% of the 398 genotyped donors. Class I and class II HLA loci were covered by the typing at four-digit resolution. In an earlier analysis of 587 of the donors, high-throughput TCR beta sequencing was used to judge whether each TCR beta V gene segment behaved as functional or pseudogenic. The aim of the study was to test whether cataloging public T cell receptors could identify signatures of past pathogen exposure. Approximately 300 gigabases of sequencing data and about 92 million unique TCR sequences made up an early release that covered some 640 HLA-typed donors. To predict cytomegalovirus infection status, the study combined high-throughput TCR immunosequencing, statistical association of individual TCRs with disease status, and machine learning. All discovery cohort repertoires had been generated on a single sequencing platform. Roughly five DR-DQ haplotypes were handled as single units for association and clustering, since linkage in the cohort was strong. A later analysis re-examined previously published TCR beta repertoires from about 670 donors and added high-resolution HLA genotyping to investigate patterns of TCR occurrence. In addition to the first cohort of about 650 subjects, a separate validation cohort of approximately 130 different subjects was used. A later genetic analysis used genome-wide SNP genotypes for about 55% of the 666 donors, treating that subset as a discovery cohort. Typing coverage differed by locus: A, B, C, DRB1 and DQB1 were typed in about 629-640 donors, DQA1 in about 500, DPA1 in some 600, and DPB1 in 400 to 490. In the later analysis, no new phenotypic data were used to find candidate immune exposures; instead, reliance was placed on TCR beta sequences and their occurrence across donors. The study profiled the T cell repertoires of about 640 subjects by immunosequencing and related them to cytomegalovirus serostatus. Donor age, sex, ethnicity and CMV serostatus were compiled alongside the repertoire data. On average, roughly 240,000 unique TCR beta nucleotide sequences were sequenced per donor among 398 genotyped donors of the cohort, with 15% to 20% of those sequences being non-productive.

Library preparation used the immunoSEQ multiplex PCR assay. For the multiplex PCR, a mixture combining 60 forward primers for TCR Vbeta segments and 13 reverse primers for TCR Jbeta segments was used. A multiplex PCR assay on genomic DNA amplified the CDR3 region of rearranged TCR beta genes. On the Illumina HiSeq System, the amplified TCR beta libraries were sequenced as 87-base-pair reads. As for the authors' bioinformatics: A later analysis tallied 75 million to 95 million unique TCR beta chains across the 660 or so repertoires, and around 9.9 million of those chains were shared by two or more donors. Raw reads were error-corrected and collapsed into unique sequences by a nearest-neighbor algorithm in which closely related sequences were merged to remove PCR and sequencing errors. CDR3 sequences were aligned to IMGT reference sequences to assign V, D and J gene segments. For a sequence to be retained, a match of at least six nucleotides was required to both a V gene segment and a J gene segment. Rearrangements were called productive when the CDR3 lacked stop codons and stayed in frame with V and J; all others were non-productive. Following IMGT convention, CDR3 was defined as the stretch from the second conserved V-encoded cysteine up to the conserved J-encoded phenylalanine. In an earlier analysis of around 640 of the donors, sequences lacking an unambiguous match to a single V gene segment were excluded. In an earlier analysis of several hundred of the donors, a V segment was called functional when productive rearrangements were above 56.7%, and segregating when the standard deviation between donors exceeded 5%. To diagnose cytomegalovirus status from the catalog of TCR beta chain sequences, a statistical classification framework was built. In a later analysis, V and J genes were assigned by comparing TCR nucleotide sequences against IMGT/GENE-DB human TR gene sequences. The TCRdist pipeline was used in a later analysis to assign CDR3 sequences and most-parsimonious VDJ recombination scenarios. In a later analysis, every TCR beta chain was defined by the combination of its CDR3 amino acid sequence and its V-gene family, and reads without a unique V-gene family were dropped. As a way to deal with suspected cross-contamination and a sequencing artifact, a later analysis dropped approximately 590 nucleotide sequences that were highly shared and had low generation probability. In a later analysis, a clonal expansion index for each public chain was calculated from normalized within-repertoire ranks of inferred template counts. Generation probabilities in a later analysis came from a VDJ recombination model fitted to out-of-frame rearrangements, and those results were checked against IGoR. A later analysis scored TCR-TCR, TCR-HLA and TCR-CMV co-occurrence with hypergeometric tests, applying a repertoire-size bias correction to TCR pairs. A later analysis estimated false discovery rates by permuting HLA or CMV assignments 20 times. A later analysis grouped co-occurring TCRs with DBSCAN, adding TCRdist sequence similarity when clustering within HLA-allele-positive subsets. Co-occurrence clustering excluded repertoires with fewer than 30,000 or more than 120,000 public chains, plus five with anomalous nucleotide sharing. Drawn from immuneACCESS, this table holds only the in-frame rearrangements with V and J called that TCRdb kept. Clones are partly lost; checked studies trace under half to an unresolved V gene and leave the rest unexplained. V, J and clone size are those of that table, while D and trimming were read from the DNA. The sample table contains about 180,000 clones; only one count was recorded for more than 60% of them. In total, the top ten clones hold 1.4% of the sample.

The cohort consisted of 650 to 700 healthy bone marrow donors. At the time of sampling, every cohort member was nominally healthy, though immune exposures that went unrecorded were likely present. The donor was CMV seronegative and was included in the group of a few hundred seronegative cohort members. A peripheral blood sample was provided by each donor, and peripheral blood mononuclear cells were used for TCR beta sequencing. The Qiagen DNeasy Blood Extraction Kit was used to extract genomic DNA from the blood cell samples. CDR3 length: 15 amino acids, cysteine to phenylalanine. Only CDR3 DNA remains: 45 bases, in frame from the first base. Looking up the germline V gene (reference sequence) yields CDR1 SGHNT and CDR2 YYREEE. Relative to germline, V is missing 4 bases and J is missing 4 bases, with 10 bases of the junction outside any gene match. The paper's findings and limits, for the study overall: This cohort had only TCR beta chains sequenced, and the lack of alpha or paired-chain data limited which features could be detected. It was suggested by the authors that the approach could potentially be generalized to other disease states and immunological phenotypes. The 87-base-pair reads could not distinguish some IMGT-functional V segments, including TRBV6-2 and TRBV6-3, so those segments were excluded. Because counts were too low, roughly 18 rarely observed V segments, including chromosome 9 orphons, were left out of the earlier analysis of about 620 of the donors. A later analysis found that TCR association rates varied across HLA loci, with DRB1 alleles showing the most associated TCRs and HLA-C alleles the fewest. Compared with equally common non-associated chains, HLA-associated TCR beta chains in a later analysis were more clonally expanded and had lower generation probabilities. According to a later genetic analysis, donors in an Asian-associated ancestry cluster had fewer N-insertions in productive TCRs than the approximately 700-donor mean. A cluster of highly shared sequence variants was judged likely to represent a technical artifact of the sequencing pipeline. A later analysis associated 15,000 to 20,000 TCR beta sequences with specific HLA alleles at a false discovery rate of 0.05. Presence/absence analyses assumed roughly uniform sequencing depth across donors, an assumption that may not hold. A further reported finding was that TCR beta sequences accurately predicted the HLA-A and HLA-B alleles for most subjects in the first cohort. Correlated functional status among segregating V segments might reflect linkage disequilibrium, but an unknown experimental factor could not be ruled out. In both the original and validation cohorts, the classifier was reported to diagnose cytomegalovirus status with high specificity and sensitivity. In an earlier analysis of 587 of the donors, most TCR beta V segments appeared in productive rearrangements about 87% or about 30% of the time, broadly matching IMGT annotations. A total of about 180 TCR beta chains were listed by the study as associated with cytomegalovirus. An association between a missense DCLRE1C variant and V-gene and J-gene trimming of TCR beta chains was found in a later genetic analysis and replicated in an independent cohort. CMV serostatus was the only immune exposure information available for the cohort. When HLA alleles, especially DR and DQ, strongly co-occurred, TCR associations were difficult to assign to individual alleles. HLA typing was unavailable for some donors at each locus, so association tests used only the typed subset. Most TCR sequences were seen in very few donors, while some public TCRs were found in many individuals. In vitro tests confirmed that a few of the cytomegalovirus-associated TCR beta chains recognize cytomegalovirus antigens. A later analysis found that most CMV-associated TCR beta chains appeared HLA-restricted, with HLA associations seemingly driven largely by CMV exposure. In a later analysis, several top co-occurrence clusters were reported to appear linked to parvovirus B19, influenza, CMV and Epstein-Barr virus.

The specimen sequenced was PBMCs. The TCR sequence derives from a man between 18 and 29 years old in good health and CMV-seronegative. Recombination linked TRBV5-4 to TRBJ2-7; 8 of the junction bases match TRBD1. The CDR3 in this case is CASSLGDQGAYEQYF. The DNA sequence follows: TGTGCCAGCAGCCTGGGGGATCAGGGGGCGTACGAGCAGTACTTC.